The sequence of this T cell receptor beta chain was determined in a study of T cell responses to AZD1222 COVID-19 vaccine. Study-level results: A reported finding is that nearly half of spike-specific TCRs target unmutated variant regions.

A single count supports this clone. Antigen: not known. The CDR3 runs 16 residues. Germline CDR1 reads SGHDT; CDR2 reads YYEEEE. V lost 7 bases and J lost 0, with 17 bases in between. The data were produced by immunoSEQ multiplex PCR, yet TCRdb's version contains in-frame clones alone and is incomplete. The data show approximately 75,000 clones, 80% to 90% seen once. This sample comprised peripheral blood, obtained 28 days after the second AZD1222 dose. The clonotype was recovered from an adult who received the AZD1222 COVID-19 vaccine. V and J are TRBV5-6 and TRBJ2-1; D call uncertain. CDR3 loop: CASHFTGVGSYNEQFF. In nucleotides, the CDR3 is TGTGCCAGCCACTTCACCGGCGTGGGCTCCTACAATGAGCAGTTCTTC.